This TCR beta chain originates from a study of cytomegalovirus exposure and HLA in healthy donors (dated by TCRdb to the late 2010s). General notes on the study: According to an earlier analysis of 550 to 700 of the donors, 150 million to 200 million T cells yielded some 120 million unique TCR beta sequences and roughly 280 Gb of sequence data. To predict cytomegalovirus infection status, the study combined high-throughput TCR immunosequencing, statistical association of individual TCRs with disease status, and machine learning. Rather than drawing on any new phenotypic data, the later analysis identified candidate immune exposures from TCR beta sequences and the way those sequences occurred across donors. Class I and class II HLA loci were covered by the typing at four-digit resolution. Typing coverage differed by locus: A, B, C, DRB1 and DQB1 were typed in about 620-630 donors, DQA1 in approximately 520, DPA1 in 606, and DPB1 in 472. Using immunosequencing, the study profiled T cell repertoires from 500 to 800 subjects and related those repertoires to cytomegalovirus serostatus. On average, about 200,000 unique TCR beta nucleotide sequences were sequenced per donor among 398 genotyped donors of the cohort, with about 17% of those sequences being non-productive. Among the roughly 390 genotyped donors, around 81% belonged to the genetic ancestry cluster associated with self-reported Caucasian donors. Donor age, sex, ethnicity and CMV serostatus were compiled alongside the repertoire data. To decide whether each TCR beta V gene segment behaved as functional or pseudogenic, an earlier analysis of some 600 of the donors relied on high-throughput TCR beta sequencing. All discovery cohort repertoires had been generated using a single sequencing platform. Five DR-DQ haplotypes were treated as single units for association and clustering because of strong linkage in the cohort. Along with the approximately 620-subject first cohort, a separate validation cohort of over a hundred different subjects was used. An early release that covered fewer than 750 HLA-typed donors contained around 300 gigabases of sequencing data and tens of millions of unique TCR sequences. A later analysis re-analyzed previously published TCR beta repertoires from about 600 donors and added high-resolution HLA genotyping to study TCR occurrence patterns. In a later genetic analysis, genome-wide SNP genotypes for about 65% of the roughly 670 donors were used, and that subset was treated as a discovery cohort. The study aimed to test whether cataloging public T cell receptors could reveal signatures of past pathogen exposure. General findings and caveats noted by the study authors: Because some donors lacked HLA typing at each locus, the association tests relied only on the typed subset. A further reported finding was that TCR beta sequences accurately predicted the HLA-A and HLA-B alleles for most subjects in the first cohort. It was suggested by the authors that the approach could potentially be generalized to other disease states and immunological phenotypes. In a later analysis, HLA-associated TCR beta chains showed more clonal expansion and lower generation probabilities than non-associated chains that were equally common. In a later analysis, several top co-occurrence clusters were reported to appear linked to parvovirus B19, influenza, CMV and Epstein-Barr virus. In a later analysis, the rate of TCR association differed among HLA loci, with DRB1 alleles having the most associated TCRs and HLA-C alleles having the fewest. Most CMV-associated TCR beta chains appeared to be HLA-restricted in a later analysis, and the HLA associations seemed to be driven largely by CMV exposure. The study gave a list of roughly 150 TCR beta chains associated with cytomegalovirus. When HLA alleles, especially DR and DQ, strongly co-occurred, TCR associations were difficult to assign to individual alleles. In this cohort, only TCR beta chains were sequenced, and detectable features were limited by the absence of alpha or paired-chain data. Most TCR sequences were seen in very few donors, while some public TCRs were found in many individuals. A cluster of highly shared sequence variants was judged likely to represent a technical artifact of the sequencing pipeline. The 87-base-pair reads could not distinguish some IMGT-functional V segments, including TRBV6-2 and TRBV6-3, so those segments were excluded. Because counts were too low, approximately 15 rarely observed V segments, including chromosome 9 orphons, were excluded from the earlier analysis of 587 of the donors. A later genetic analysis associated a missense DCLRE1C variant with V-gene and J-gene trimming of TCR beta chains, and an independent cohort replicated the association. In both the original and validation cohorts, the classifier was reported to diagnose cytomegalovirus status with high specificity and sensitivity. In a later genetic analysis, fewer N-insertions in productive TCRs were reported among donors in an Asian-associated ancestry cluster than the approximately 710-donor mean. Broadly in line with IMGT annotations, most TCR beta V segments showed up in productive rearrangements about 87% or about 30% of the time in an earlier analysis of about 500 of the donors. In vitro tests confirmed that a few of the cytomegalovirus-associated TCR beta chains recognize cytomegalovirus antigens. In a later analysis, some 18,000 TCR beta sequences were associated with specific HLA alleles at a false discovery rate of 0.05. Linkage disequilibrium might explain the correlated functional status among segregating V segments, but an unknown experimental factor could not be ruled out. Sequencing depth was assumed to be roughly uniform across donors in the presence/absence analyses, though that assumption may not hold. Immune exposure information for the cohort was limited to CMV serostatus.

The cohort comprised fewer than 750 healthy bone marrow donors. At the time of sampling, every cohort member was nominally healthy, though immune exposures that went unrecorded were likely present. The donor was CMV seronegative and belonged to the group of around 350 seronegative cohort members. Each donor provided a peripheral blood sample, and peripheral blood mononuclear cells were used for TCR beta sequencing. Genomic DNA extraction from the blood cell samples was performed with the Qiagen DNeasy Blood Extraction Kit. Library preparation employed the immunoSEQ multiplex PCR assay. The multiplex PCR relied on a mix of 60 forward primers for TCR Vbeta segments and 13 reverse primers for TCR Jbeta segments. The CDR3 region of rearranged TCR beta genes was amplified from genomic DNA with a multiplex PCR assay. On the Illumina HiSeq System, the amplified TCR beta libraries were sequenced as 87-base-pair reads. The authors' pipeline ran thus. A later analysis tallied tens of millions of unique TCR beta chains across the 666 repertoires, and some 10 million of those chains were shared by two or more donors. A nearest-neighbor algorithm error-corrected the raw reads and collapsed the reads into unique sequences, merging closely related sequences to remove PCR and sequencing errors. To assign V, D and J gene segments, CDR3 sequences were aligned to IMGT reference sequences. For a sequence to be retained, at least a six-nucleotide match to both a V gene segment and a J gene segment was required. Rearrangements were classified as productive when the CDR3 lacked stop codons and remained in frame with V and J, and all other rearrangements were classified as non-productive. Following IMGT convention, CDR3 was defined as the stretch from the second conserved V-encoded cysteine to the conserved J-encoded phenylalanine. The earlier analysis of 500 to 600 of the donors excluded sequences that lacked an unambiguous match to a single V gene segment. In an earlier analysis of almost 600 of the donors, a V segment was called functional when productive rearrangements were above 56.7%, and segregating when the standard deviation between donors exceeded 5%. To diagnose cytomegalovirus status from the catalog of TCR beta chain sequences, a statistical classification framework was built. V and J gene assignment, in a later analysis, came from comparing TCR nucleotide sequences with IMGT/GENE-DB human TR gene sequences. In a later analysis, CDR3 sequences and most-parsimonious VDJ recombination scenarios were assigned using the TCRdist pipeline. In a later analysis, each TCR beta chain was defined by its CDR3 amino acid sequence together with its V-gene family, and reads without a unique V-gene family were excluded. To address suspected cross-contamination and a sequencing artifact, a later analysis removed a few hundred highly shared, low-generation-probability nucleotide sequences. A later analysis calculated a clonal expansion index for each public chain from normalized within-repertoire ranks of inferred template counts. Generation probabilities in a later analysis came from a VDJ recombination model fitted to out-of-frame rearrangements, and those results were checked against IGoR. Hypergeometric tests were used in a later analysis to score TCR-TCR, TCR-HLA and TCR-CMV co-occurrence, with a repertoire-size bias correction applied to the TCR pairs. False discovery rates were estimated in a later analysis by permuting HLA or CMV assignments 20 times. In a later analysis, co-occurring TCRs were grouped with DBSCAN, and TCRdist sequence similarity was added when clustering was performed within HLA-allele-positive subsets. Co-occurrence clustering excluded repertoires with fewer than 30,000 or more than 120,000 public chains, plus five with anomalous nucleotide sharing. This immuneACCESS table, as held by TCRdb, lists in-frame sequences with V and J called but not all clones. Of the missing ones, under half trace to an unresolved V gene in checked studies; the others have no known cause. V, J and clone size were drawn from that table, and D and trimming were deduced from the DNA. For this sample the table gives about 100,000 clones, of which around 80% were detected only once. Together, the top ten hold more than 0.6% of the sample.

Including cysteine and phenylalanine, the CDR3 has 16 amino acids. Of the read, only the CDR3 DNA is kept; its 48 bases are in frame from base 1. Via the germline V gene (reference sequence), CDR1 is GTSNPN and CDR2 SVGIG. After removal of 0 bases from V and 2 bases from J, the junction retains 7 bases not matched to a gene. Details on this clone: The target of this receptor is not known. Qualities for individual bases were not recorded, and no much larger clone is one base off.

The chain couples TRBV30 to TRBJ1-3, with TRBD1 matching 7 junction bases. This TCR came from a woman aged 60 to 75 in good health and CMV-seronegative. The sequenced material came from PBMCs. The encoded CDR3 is CAWSVGGGGTGNTIYF. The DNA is TGTGCCTGGAGTGTAGGGGGCGGAGGGACTGGAAACACCATATATTTT.